This TCR beta chain was sequenced in a study of cytomegalovirus exposure and HLA in healthy donors. Per the germline V gene, CDR1 is GTSNPN and CDR2 is SVGIG (reference sequence). V lost 4 bases, J lost 0 bases, and 13 bases lay in between. The CDR3 covers 15 residues. Researchers ran the PCR with 60 Vbeta and 13 Jbeta primers. The method was immunoSEQ multiplex PCR; TCRdb's version includes in-frame clones alone and lacks a portion of them. The data contain around 110,000 clones, about 85% of them singletons. The receptor was isolated from a young man in good health and CMV-seronegative. The sample comprised PBMCs. V gene TRBV30 combines with J gene TRBJ2-1, with D unresolved. CDR3: CAWTPGSASYNEQFF. The DNA for the CDR3 is TGTGCCTGGACCCCGGGTAGTGCCTCCTACAATGAGCAGTTCTTC.